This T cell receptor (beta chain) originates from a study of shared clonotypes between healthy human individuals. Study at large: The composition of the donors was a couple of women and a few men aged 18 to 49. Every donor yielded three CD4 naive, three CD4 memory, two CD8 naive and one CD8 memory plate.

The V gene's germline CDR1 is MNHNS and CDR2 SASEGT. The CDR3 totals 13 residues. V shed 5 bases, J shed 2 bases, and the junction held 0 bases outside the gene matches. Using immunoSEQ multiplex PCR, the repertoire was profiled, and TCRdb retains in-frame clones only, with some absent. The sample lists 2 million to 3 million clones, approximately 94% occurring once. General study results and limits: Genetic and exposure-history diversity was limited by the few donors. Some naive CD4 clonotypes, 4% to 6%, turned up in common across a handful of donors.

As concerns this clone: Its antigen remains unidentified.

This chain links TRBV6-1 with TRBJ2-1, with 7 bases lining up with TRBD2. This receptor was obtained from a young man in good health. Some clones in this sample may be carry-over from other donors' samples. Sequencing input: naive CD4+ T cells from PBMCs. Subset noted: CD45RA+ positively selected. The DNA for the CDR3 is TGTGCCAGCAGTAGCGGGGCCTACAATGAGCAGTTCTTC. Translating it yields CASSSGAYNEQFF.